This TCR beta chain comes out of a study of T-cell memory formation after mild COVID-19. Study-level information: TCR clusters were mostly donor specific.

Constant-segment primers were used for 5'RACE, and the resulting TCR alpha and TCR beta cDNA libraries carried sample barcodes and UMIs. Each CDR3 protein gets one entry after TCRdb re-called the 5' RACE reads with MiXCR. The sample carries about 620,000 distinct CDR3 sequences, roughly 18% recorded once. In regard to this clonotype: Its antigen remains unknown.

Study results and caveats: Among clones peaking at day 37 in the second wave, SARS-CoV-2 specificity remained unconfirmed. Contracting CD4+ clones lay largely in CM and EM, with CD8+ ones residing in EMRA.

The trim removed 2 bases at V and 5 bases at J, leaving 23 bases unmatched. The germline V gene has CDR1 SGHVS and CDR2 FQNEAQ. The CDR3 totals 20 residues. Sequencing input: PBMCs or a T cell subset sorted from them (not recorded which). The rearrangement links TRBV7-8 to TRBJ1-2, with 7 bases lining up with TRBD1. This TCR was sampled from an adult woman who had mild COVID-19 (a few samples of this study predate the infection). Cell type and time point are not known. CDR3 coding DNA: TGTGCCAGCAGCTTAAACGGCCAAGTACTGACAGGGCCGGTTTCATATGGCTACACCTTC. This sequence encodes CASSLNGQVLTGPVSYGYTF.